These 11 T cell receptor beta chains were all obtained from the same sample, sequenced in a study of blood T cell repertoires in COVID-19. Assay used: immunoSEQ multiplex PCR; TCRdb lists only in-frame clones, some missing. The sample consists of 260,000 or so clones, 87% of them appearing once. Sequencing was performed on PBMCs or T cells enriched from blood (not recorded which). These receptor sequences come from a woman aged 25 to 39 with acute COVID-19.

This clone is a singleton in its sample. V is TRBV3-1 (or the pseudogene TRBV3-2) and J is TRBJ2-7; D is ambiguous. The germline V and J ends were trimmed by 2 bases and 5 bases, with 13 bases remaining between them. Germline CDR1 and CDR2: LGHDT and YNNKEL (reference sequence). The CDR3 runs to 14 residues. In DNA form, the CDR3 reads TGTGCCAGCAGCCAAAACGGTAATGTCCACGAGCAGTACTTC. This translates into CASSQNGNVHEQYF.

The chain couples TRBV6-5 to TRBJ1-5; perhaps TRBD1 as D (6 bases). The germline V gene has CDR1 MNHEY and CDR2 SVGAGI. Trimming stripped 0 bases from V and 0 bases from J, with 9 bases between. The CDR3 extends over 16 amino acids. Written as DNA, the CDR3 is TGTGCCAGCAGTTACTCAGGCAGGGGTAGCAATCAGCCCCAGCATTTT. Translation: CASSYSGRGSNQPQHF.

V is TRBV28 and J is TRBJ2-7, with 8 bases that match TRBD2. The CDR3 sequence is 17 residues long. CDR1 and CDR2 from the germline V gene are MDHEN and SYDVKM. V was pared by 5 bases and J by 3 bases, with 15 bases of the junction left unmatched. CDR3 in amino acids: CASSPLLTVAGNYEQYF. CDR3 DNA sequence: TGTGCCAGCAGTCCCCTTTTGACGGTAGCGGGGAACTACGAGCAGTACTTC.

CDR3 protein: CASRRDAGTLGYTF. CDR3 DNA: TGTGCCAGCAGGCGGGACGCGGGGACTCTTGGCTACACCTTC. This chain connects TRBV5-5 to TRBJ1-2, with a possible D match to TRBD1 (5 bases). The germline V and J ends were trimmed by 5 bases and 7 bases, with 18 bases remaining between them. The CDR3 is 14 residues long. From germline, CDR1 is SGHKS and CDR2 YYEKEE (reference sequence).

The CDR3 DNA sequence: TGCGCCAGCAGCCAAGGGGCGGGCGGTGGTACAGATACGCAGTATTTT. Translation gives CASSQGAGGGTDTQYF. The chain joins TRBV4-3 to TRBJ2-3, with a weak D call TRBD2 (5 bases). V was clipped by 1 base and J by 3 bases, with 14 bases between them. The CDR3 totals 16 residues. Germline CDR1 and CDR2: LGHNA and YSLEER.

This clone was observed a single time. The genes are TRBV15 and TRBJ1-2, with D perhaps matching TRBD1 (5 bases). V was trimmed by 3 bases and J by 8 bases, leaving 10 bases between them. Germline loops: CDR1 LNHNV, CDR2 YYDKDF (reference sequence). The CDR3 totals 12 residues. CDR3 protein: CATSSFRVGYTF. Written as DNA, the CDR3 is TGTGCCACCAGCAGCTTCAGGGTGGGCTACACCTTC.

A single count supports this clone. V is TRBV7-9 and J is TRBJ2-2; D is uncertain. From germline, CDR1 is SEHNR and CDR2 FQNEAQ (reference sequence). Trimming shortened V by 5 bases and J by 1 base, and 8 bases separated the two germline ends. This CDR3 is built from 14 residues. CDR3 sequence reads: CASSPRGNTGELFF. In nucleotides, the CDR3 is TGTGCCAGCAGCCCTAGAGGGAACACCGGGGAGCTGTTTTTT.

This clone was seen only a few times. The gene calls are TRBV7-9 and TRBJ1-4; weak D call: TRBD1 (6 bases). The CDR3 runs 15 residues. CDR1 is SEHNR and CDR2 is FQNEAQ in the germline V gene (reference sequence). V was clipped by 1 base and J by 8 bases, with 14 bases between them. In DNA, the CDR3 is TGTGCCAGCAGCTTAGTGGTCCAGGGGAACGAAAAACTGTTTTTT. Encoded protein: CASSLVVQGNEKLFF. Variable domain in full (rest from reference TRBV7-9 and TRBJ1-4): DTGVSQNPRHKITKRGQNVTFRCDPISEHNRLYWYRQTLGQGPEFLTYFQNEAQLEKSRLLSDRFSAERPKGSFSTLEIQRTEQGDSAMYLCASSLVVQGNEKLFFGSGTQLSVL.

The chain combines TRBV5-1 with TRBJ2-1; TRBD2 aligns across 7 bases. This CDR3 has 13 residues. V shed 0 bases and J 7 bases; nucleotides not matched to a gene: 1. The germline gives CDR1 SGHRS, CDR2 YFSETQ. CDR3 in DNA: TGCGCCAGCAGCTTGGGGGAGGGGAATGAGCAGTTCTTC. This encodes CASSLGEGNEQFF.

This clone was counted once. The chain combines TRBV25-1 with TRBJ1-1; D is perhaps TRBD1 (6 bases). Per the germline V gene, CDR1 is MGHDK and CDR2 is SYGVNS. Trimming shortened V by 4 bases and J by 8 bases, and 14 bases separated the two germline ends. CDR3 length: 13 residues. CDR3 sequence reads: CASSGWGGAEAFF. The CDR3 DNA reads TGTGCCAGCAGTGGGTGGGGGGGCGCGGAAGCTTTCTTT.

V is TRBV10-3 and J is TRBJ1-1; a possible D gene is TRBD1 (5 bases). V shed 7 bases and J shed 4 bases, with 13 bases lying between them. Germline V lookup: CDR1 ENHRY, CDR2 SYGVKD. This CDR3 contains 13 residues. CDR3 sequence: CAIMGTGGTEAFF. The CDR3, as DNA: TGTGCCATCATGGGGACTGGCGGCACTGAAGCTTTCTTT.